Listed below are T cell receptor beta chains from one sample, sequenced in a study of identifying expanded T cells in peripheral blood. Profiled with immunoSEQ multiplex PCR; TCRdb holds only in-frame clones, not every one. The sample has 55,000 to 80,000 clones; approximately 83% are singletons. Sequencing used blood. All receptors come from a person aged 18-69 years in good health. The CDR3 runs from the conserved cysteine through the conserved F or W. A D gene is named only where the DNA matches it firmly. A clone size is listed for some rows: how often the clone was seen (once, few, many), or a class if it is expanded.

>TRBJ1-1|TRBV5-1|NA|NA
TGCGCCAGCAGCTTGTCGGCAGGGTCGGGCTTGGGCACTGAAGCTTTCTTT
CASSLSAGSGLGTEAFF
>TRBJ2-2|TRBV5-1|NA|NA
TGCGCCAGTAGAAAAGTAGAACAGGGAATCGGGGAGCTGTTTTTT
CASRKVEQGIGELFF
>TRBJ1-2|TRBV20-1|NA|NA
TGCAGTGCTAAAGGCCATGGCTACACCTTC
CSAKGHGYTF
>TRBJ1-2|TRBV11-2|TRBD1|NA
TGTGCCAGCAGCTCGCGGACAGGGCAGAACTATGGCTACACCTTC
CASSSRTGQNYGYTF
>TRBJ1-1|TRBV18|NA|NA
TGTGCCAGCTCACCAAATGGGTTGAACACTGAAGCTTTCTTT
CASSPNGLNTEAFF
>TRBJ2-2|TRBV18|TRBD1|NA
TGTGCCAGCTCAACAGGGGGGAACACCGGGGAGCTGTTTTTT
CASSTGGNTGELFF
>TRBJ2-2|TRBV7-3|NA|NA
TGTGCCAGCAGCTCAAACACCGGGGAGCTGTTTTTT
CASSSNTGELFF
>TRBJ2-7|TRBV9|TRBD2|once
TGTGCCAGCAGCGTAGCTGCGGCGGGAGCCCCCTACGAGCAGTACTTC
CASSVAAAGAPYEQYF
>TRBJ2-3|TRBV9|TRBD1|NA
TGTGCCAGCAGCCTAACGACAGGGGGTTTCGCAGATACGCAGTATTTT
CASSLTTGGFADTQYF
>TRBJ2-5|TRBV11-3|NA|NA
TGTGCCAGCAGCTTAGGAGGAGGGGGGCACCAAGAGACCCAGTACTTC
CASSLGGGGHQETQYF
>TRBJ1-6|TRBV6-1|NA|NA
TGTGCCATATCGGAGGACATGGGTTCACCCCTCCACTTT
CAISEDMGSPLHF
>TRBJ1-2|TRBV6-5|TRBD1|NA
TGTGCCAGCAGTTACTTGAGGACAGGGGGGGGTTATGGCTACACCTTC
CASSYLRTGGGYGYTF
>TRBJ2-7|TRBV4-3|NA|NA
TGCGCCAGCAGCCACACCTTGGGACCCTACGAGCAGTACTTC
CASSHTLGPYEQYF
>TRBJ1-1|TRBV29-1|TRBD1|NA
TGCAGCGTTAACCCAGGGGGGAACACTGAAGCTTTCTTT
CSVNPGGNTEAFF
>TRBJ2-6|TRBV19|NA|NA
TGTGCCAGTAGTGCGGCAGCCTCTGGGGCCAACGTCCTGACTTTC
CASSAAASGANVLTF
>TRBJ1-2|TRBV7-2|TRBD1|NA
TGTGCCAGCAGCGCCGGACAGGGGGAATATGGCTACACCTTC
CASSAGQGEYGYTF